Below, 6 T cell receptor beta chains from the same sample are listed, as sequenced in a study of CD8+ T cells in alopecia areata. Extraction and reverse transcription of RNA yielded cDNA as the sequencing template. Sequencing used immunoSEQ multiplex PCR; TCRdb keeps in-frame clones, though not all of them. Among about 150,000 clones listed, around half were seen once. The sequencing here drew on CD8+ T cells sorted from blood, taken at week 0. The receptor set was obtained from a human donor with alopecia areata.

V is TRBV30 and J is TRBJ1-1; the D is unclear. Trimming cost V 0 bases and J 5 bases, with 7 bases left between them. Germline CDR1 and CDR2: GTSNPN and SVGIG (reference sequence). The CDR3 has 12 residues. The DNA for the CDR3 is TGTGCCTGGAGTGTACGGATTACTGAAGCTTTCTTT. Encoded protein: CAWSVRITEAFF.

The V gene is TRBV7-2, the J gene TRBJ1-5; TRBD1 matches 9 bases. Germline CDR1 reads SGHTA; CDR2 reads FQGNSA. With V trimmed by 5 bases and J by 6 bases, 5 bases remained unmatched. The CDR3 is made up of 14 amino acids. Here the CDR3 DNA reads TGTGCCAGCAGCCAAACAGGGGGCGGTCAGCCCCAGCATTTT. It encodes CASSQTGGGQPQHF.

This clone turned up a few times. V usage is TRBV23-1 and J usage is TRBJ2-7, with D maybe TRBD1 (6 bases). TRBV23-1 is an open reading frame whose function is uncertain. Trimming left V 6 bases short and J 5 bases short, with 17 bases between. The CDR3 consists of 14 residues. For the CDR3, the DNA is TGCGCCAGCAGCCGAGGCACAGGGATAGACGAGCAGTACTTC. Translating it yields CASSRGTGIDEQYF.

The V and J genes are TRBV10-2 and TRBJ1-1, with D maybe TRBD1 (6 bases). V lost 4 bases to trimming and J lost 5 bases, with 11 bases between them. In germline, CDR1 is WSHSY, CDR2 SAAADI. This CDR3 comprises 13 residues. The DNA of the CDR3 is TGCGCCAGCAGTGGAACAGGGAAGACTGAAGCTTTCTTT. It codes for CASSGTGKTEAFF.

V is TRBV12-5 and J is TRBJ2-4; no firm D call. Germline lookup yields CDR1 LGHNT and CDR2 FRNRAP. Trimming pared 0 bases from V and 8 bases from J, leaving 14 bases between. There are 15 residues in the CDR3. The CDR3 DNA reads TGTGCTAGTGGTTTGGTTGAGGTGCGCCGGCACATTCAGTACTTC. As protein: CASGLVEVRRHIQYF.

The rearrangement joins TRBV6-5 to TRBJ1-1; D gene ambiguous. Germline V CDR1 and CDR2: MNHEY, SVGAGI. V gave up 4 bases and J gave up 0 bases, with 9 bases separating them. The CDR3 extends over 14 amino acids. The CDR3 DNA reads as TGTGCCAGCAGTTTCACAGTTATGAACACTGAAGCTTTCTTT. Translation: CASSFTVMNTEAFF.